A single T cell receptor beta chain is shown here with its context. The target antigen is unknown. Primers: 60 Vbeta forward and 13 Jbeta reverse. Here immunoSEQ multiplex PCR was the method, and the copy in TCRdb shows in-frame clones only, minus some. The sample includes roughly 200,000 clones, almost 85% seen only once; the top ten take around 0.46%. This CDR3 region has 13 residues. The germline V gene encodes CDR1 MNHEY and CDR2 SMNVEV (reference sequence). V was cut by 8 bases and J by 0 bases, with 8 bases left in between. This record comes from a study of cytomegalovirus exposure and HLA in healthy donors. Study-level background: Roughly 85 million unique TCRs from HLA-typed donors made up an early data release.

Findings of the study overall: According to the study, 160 or so TCR beta chains were cytomegalovirus-associated. In a later analysis, the majority of CMV-associated beta chains seemingly showed HLA restriction. Most TCRs appeared rarely, but some public TCRs recurred in many donors.

The TCR sequence derives from a woman between 45 and 65 years old in good health and CMV-seronegative. The sample taken for sequencing was PBMCs. This chain uses TRBV27 with TRBJ1-3; no clear D gene. The CDR3 nucleotides read TGTGCCAGCGCCCTGGCCTCTGGAAACACCATATATTTT. Residues: CASALASGNTIYF.